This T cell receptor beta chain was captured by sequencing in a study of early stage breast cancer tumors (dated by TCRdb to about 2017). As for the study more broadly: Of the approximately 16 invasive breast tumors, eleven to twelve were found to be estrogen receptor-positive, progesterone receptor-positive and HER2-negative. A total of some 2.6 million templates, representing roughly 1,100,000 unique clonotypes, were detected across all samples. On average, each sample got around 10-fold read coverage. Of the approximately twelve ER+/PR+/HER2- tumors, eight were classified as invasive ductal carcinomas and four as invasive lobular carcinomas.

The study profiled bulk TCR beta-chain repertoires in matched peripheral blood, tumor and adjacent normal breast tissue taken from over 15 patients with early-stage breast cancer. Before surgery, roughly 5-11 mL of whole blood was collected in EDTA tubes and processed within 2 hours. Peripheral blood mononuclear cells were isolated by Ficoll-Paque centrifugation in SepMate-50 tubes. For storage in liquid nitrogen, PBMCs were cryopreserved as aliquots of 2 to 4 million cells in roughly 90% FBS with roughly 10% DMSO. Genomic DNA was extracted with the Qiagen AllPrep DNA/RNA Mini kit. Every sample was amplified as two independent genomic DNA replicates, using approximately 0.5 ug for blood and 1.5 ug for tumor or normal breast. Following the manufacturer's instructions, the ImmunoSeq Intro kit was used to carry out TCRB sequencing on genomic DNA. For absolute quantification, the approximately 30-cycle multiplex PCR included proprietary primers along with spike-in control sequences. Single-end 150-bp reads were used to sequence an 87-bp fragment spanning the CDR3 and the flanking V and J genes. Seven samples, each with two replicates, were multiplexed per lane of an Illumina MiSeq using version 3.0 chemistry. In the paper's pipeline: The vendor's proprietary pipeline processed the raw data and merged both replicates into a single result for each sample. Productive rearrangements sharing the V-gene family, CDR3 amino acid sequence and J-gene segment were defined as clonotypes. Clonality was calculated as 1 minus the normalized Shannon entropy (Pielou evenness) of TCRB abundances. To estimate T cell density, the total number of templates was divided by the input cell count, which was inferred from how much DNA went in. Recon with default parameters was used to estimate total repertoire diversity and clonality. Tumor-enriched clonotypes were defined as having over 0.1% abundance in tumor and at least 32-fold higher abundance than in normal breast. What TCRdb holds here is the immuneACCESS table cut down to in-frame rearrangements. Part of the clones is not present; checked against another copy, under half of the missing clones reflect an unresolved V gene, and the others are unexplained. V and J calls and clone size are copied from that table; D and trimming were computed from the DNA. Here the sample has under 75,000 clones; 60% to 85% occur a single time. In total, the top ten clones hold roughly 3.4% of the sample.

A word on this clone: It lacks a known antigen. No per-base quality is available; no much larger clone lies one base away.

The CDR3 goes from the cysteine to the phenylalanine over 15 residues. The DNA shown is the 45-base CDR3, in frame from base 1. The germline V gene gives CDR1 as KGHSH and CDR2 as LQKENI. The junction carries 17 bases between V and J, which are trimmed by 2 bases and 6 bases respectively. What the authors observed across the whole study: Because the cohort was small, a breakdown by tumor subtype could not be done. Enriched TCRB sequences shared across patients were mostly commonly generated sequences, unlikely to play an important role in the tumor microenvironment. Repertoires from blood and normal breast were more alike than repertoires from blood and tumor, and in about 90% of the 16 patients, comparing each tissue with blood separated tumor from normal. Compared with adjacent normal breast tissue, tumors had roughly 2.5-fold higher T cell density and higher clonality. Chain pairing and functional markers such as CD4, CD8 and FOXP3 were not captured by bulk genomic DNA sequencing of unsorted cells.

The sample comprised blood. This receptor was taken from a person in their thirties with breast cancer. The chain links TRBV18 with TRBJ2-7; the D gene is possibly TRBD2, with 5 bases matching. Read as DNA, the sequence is TGTGCCAGCTCACCAGCGGTGGTAGCTAGCCTCGAGCAGTACTTC. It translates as CASSPAVVASLEQYF.